The subject of this entry is one T cell receptor (beta chain). An end of the junction differs from the germline gene, which may be a read error. The researchers produced TCR beta cDNA from roughly 500 ng total RNA with a constant-region primer. It was through three nested multiplex PCR rounds of slightly modified ARM-PCR that TCR beta libraries arose. For approximately 11 cycles apiece, the opening two PCR rounds ran with TRBV1-TRBV30 forward primers and a C-beta reverse primer. MiXCR, applied by TCRdb to the multiplex PCR reads, yields one record per CDR3 protein. The sample consists of about 200,000 distinct CDR3 sequences, approximately 65% of them appearing once. The record originates from a study of tumor-infiltrating lymphocytes in primary liver carcinoma. Overall study: Patients were men and women aged 30 to 69 years. Read depth, roughly 3.65 to 7.13 million productive TCRbeta reads, did not differ significantly between tissues. Tumors, staged T1-T3 N0M0, spanned 4.2 to 10 cm.

CDR3 length equals 15 residues. Germline CDR1 is SGHAT and CDR2 is FQNNGV. The source of the blood RNA was unsorted whole blood, and germline DNA was extracted as well. The TCR originated in a woman aged 55-70 years with primary liver carcinoma and hepatitis B virus infection. The sequenced sample was peripheral blood. This rearrangement joins TRBV11-2 to TRBJ2-1; tentatively, D is TRBD2 (5 bases). The CDR3 coding sequence is TGTGCCAACAGCCCGGGGATAAGCTCCTACAATGAGCAGTTCTTC. It is translated as CANSPGISSYNEQFF.